This is a list of T cell receptor beta chains from one sample in a study of cytomegalovirus exposure and HLA in healthy donors. Using immunoSEQ multiplex PCR, the repertoire was profiled, and TCRdb retains in-frame clones only, with some absent. The sample records 85,000 to 130,000 clones, 80% to 90% being singletons. Sequenced sample: PBMCs. The receptors derive from a man aged 50 to 59 in good health and CMV-seronegative. Both conserved end residues are part of each CDR3. Each record gives: V gene, clone size, D gene, J gene, CDR3 DNA, CDR3 protein. D genes are given only for firm matches. Clone size is shown for a subset of rows, as once, few, many or a class of expanded clone.

TRBV4-1	-	-	TRBJ1-5	TGCGCCAGCAGCCACCCCCCGGAGGGAAGCAATCAGCCCCAGCATTTT	CASSHPPEGSNQPQHF
TRBV10-3	once	TRBD2	TRBJ2-7	TGTGCCATCAGTAGCGGGACGGCCTTCGGCCTAGCCTACGAGCAGTACTTC	CAISSGTAFGLAYEQYF
TRBV28	-	-	TRBJ1-2	TGTGCCAGCAGTCCAAGGACAAAATATAACTATGGCTACACCTTC	CASSPRTKYNYGYTF
TRBV9	-	-	TRBJ2-3	TGTGCCAGCAGCGTAGGAGTAGGCACAGATACGCAGTATTTT	CASSVGVGTDTQYF
TRBV28	-	-	TRBJ2-2	TGTGCCAGCAGTTCCTATCGACAGACCACCGGGGAGCTGTTTTTT	CASSSYRQTTGELFF
TRBV7-2	-	-	TRBJ2-7	TGTGCCAGCAGCCGCGGTACAGGGACCCTTTGGGAGCAGTACTTC	CASSRGTGTLWEQYF
TRBV19	-	TRBD2	TRBJ2-5	TGTGCCAGTAGTATGCGACCAGGACTAGCACCAGAAGAGACCCAGTACTTC	CASSMRPGLAPEETQYF
TRBV7-9	-	TRBD1	TRBJ1-5	TGTGCCAGCAGCCTCAGGGGGGCAGCGAATAGCAATCAGCCCCAGCATTTT	CASSLRGAANSNQPQHF
TRBV19	-	TRBD1	TRBJ2-5	TGTGCCAGTAGTTGGACAGGGGGCGCAGATGGGGAGACCCAGTACTTC	CASSWTGGADGETQYF
TRBV21-1	few	-	TRBJ1-6	TGTGCCAGCAGCATTCTACCGGGACAGAGGACCGGGTATAATTCACCCCTCCACTTT	CASSILPGQRTGYNSPLHF
TRBV7-9	once	TRBD1	TRBJ1-1	TGTGCCAGCAGCCCCGACTCAAGACAGGGAATGAACACTGAAGCTTTCTTT	CASSPDSRQGMNTEAFF
TRBV5-1	-	-	TRBJ2-3	TGCGCCAGCAGCGCGGAGAGTGCAGATACGCAGTATTTT	CASSAESADTQYF
TRBV19	-	TRBD2	TRBJ2-2	TGTGCCAGTAGCCCGACCGGACTAGCCGGGGAGCTGTTTTTT	CASSPTGLAGELFF
TRBV7-3	-	-	TRBJ2-5	TGTGCCAGCAGCTTAAGCGGGGTCCTTGGGGAGACCCAGTACTTC	CASSLSGVLGETQYF
TRBV18	few	TRBD1	TRBJ2-7	TGTGCCAGCTCACTAAGGACAGGGCACTACGAGCAGTACTTC	CASSLRTGHYEQYF
TRBV5-4	-	-	TRBJ2-2	TGTGCCAGCAGCTTGAGCACGACGAACACCGGGGAGCTGTTTTTT	CASSLSTTNTGELFF